The 19 T cell receptor beta chains below come from one sample, sequenced in a study of Ad26.COV2.S vaccination and SARS-CoV-2 variants. The method was immunoSEQ multiplex PCR; TCRdb's version includes in-frame clones alone and lacks a portion of them. This sample yields about 350,000 clones, of which 80% to 90% are seen a single time; around 5% belongs to the top ten. Stated treatment: some 20 received Ad26.COV2.S at low or high dose, single or two shots; about 5 received placebo; per-sample allocation not given. The samples date from day 63 after the first vaccine or placebo injection. The starting material was peripheral blood, obtained in a trial of Ad26.COV2.S vaccine versus placebo. The receptors derive from a person between 18 and 65 years old who received the Ad26.COV2.S COVID-19 vaccine or a placebo.

The V call is TRBV24-1, the J call TRBJ2-1; TRBD1 aligns across 10 bases. CDR1 KGHDR and CDR2 SFDVKD come from the germline V gene. V gave up 1 base and J gave up 6 bases; unmatched junction bases: 5. CDR3 length equals 16 residues. CDR3 DNA sequence: TGTGCCACCAGTGATTTAAATGGACAGGGGGGCAATGAGCAGTTCTTC. Translated, it gives CATSDLNGQGGNEQFF.

The chain combines TRBV24-1 with TRBJ2-1, with 14 nucleotides matching TRBD2. The CDR3 contains 15 residues. With 4 bases clipped from V and 8 bases from J, the junction kept 3 bases outside the gene matches. From germline, CDR1 is KGHDR and CDR2 SFDVKD. This chain's CDR3 is CATSEGTSGRDEQFF. DNA for the CDR3: TGTGCCACCAGTGAGGGGACTAGCGGGAGAGATGAGCAGTTCTTC.

V usage is TRBV2 and J usage is TRBJ2-7; D uncertain. The germline V gene has CDR1 SNHLY and CDR2 FYNNEI. CDR3 length: 13 amino acids. Trimming stripped 8 bases from V and 0 bases from J, with 11 bases between. CDR3 coding DNA: TGTGCCAGCGGTGCACAGAGCTCCTACGAGCAGTACTTC. It translates to CASGAQSSYEQYF.

This chain joins TRBV3-1 (or the pseudogene TRBV3-2) and TRBJ2-1, with 8 positions matching TRBD2. J gave up 4 bases and V 5 bases, and 10 bases lay outside the gene matches. This CDR3 contains 16 residues. Germline loops: CDR1 LGHDT, CDR2 YNNKEL (reference sequence). CDR3 sequence: CASSDLTSAPYNEQFF. The CDR3 DNA follows: TGTGCCAGCAGCGATCTGACTAGCGCGCCGTACAATGAGCAGTTCTTC.

In regard to this clone: Distinct nucleotide sequences in the sample also encode this CDR3. The rearrangement joins TRBV27 to TRBJ2-2; D remains unclear. Germline CDR1 is MNHEY and CDR2 is SMNVEV (reference sequence). V was trimmed by 3 bases and J by 1 base, leaving 3 bases between them. The CDR3 covers 13 residues. CDR3 sequence: CASSFGNTGELFF. The CDR3 nucleotides are TGTGCCAGCAGTTTCGGGAACACCGGGGAGCTGTTTTTT.

The chain combines TRBV5-1 with TRBJ1-5; possibly TRBD1 for D (6 bases). The CDR3 loop spans 15 amino acids. V lost 0 bases and J 4 bases, leaving 11 bases between the germline ends. CDR1 is SGHRS, CDR2 YFSETQ, per germline. This CDR3 is CASSLGGASNQPQHF. The DNA of the CDR3 is TGCGCCAGCAGCTTGGGGGGGGCTAGTAATCAGCCCCAGCATTTT.

V and J are TRBV18 and TRBJ2-1; 16 nucleotides match TRBD2. V was clipped by 4 bases and J by 9 bases; unmatched bases: 9. The CDR3 consists of 17 residues. From germline, CDR1 is KGHSH and CDR2 LQKENI. In DNA form, the CDR3 reads TGTGCCAGCTCACGTCCCGGGACTAGCGGGGGGGCCGGTGAGCAGTTCTTC. The encoded protein is CASSRPGTSGGAGEQFF.

V and J are TRBV2 and TRBJ2-5, with a weak D call TRBD1 (6 bases). Trimming took 5 bases from V and 2 from J, leaving 15 bases between them. The germline V gene has CDR1 SNHLY and CDR2 FYNNEI. The CDR3 sequence is 15 residues long. CDR3 protein: CASSTYGTTQETQYF. CDR3 nucleotides: TGTGCCAGCAGTACCTACGGGACAACACAAGAGACCCAGTACTTC.

The CDR3 loop is CASSTGQASEELFF. Written as DNA, the CDR3 is TGTGCCAGCAGTACCGGACAGGCCTCGGAGGAACTGTTTTTT. This chain connects TRBV5-5 to TRBJ1-4; 7 bases are a match to TRBD1. This CDR3 has 14 amino acids. V dropped 5 bases and J dropped 12; count of bases not matched to a gene: 13. Germline assignment: CDR1 SGHKS and CDR2 YYEKEE (reference sequence).

V gene TRBV7-9 combines with J gene TRBJ2-2; 7 bases map to TRBD2. The length of the CDR3 is 16 residues. V dropped 5 bases and J dropped 0; count of bases not matched to a gene: 6. Germline CDR1 reads SEHNR; CDR2 reads FQNEAQ (reference sequence). DNA for the CDR3: TGTGCCAGCAGCGCCCCGAGCGGGGCGAACACCGGGGAGCTGTTTTTT. Residues: CASSAPSGANTGELFF.

The rearrangement links TRBV4-1 to TRBJ2-7; TRBD1 agrees at 12 bases. Germline CDR1 and CDR2: MGHRA and YSYEKL. V shed 1 base and J 9 bases; nucleotides not matched to a gene: 10. The CDR3 contains 16 residues. The CDR3 nucleotides are TGCGCCAGCAGCCAAGTCCCGGGACAGGGGGCGCGGTTGCAGTACTTC. Translated, it gives CASSQVPGQGARLQYF.

Of note for this clone: Germline and junction disagree at one end, which may indicate a read error. The V and J genes are TRBV7-7 and TRBJ2-2; possibly TRBD2 for D (6 bases). Germline V lookup: CDR1 SSHAT, CDR2 FNYEAQ (reference sequence). This CDR3 contains 16 residues. The DNA of the CDR3 is TGTGCTAGCAGCTCCGGGGGTGGGGTGAACACCGGGGAGCTGTTTTTT. It translates to CASSSGGGVNTGELFF.

This clone has just one count. The chain combines TRBV29-1 with TRBJ1-2; D is possibly TRBD1 (5 bases). Per the germline V gene, CDR1 is SQVTM and CDR2 is ANQGSEA. This CDR3 has 16 residues. The V end lost 0 bases, the J end lost 7 bases, and 21 bases lay between the germline ends. As DNA, the CDR3 is TGCAGCGTTGAAGACCGGAGGAGGGGCCCGGCGGGTGGCTACACCTTC. This sequence encodes CSVEDRRRGPAGGYTF.

The CDR3 region has the DNA TGTGCCAGCAGCCAAATAGGGGATATCGCTTTCTTT. Residues: CASSQIGDIAFF. The V call is TRBV3-1 (or the pseudogene TRBV3-2), the J call TRBJ1-1, with D possibly matching TRBD1 (5 bases). The CDR3 length is 12 residues. The germline V gene encodes CDR1 LGHDT and CDR2 YNNKEL (reference sequence). Trimming cost V 2 bases and J 11 bases, with 12 bases left between them.

The genes are TRBV5-5 and TRBJ2-1; D is unresolved. V lost 0 bases, J lost 7 bases, and 5 bases lay in between. The germline gives CDR1 SGHKS, CDR2 YYEKEE (reference sequence). The CDR3 length is 12 residues. The CDR3 reads CASSLEMNEQFF. CDR3 nucleotides: TGTGCCAGCAGCTTGGAGATGAATGAGCAGTTCTTC.

The V gene is TRBV28, the J gene TRBJ2-1, with D perhaps assigned TRBD1 or TRBD2 (5 bases each). V lost 7 bases and J lost 0, with 13 bases in between. CDR3 length: 15 residues. Germline V lookup: CDR1 MDHEN, CDR2 SYDVKM. The CDR3 loop reads CASKTGTVSYNEQFF. CDR3 nucleotides: TGTGCCAGCAAAACCGGGACGGTCTCCTACAATGAGCAGTTCTTC.

The chain is built from TRBV6-1 and TRBJ1-1; 9 nucleotides align to TRBD1. The CDR3 extends over 15 amino acids. Per the germline V gene, CDR1 is MNHNS and CDR2 is SASEGT. Trimming took 3 bases from V and 1 from J; bases not matched to a gene: 3. CDR3 in amino acids: CASSDLGQGNTEAFF. CDR3 coding DNA: TGTGCCAGCAGTGACCTGGGACAGGGGAACACTGAAGCTTTCTTT.

V gene TRBV4-1 combines with J gene TRBJ2-7; D may be TRBD1 (5 bases). V lost 5 bases, J lost 3 bases, and 20 bases lay in between. Germline V gene sequence: CDR1 MGHRA, CDR2 YSYEKL. The CDR3 has 16 amino acids. Written as DNA, the CDR3 is TGCGCCAGCAGCAAACCCTCCGGCTTAAGGGGCTACGAGCAGTACTTC. Its protein is CASSKPSGLRGYEQYF.

At least ten counts were recorded for this clone. This chain uses TRBV4-1 with TRBJ2-1; 13 bases match TRBD2. Trimming cost V 0 bases and J 8 bases; bases outside gene matches: 7. Germline CDR1 and CDR2: MGHRA and YSYEKL. The CDR3 spans 17 residues. The CDR3 bases are TGCGCCAGCAGCCAAGAGGGACTAGCGGGGCAACGGGATGAGCAGTTCTTC. Its translation: CASSQEGLAGQRDEQFF.